This TCR beta chain originates from a study of early stage breast cancer tumors. This CDR3 is built from 13 residues. The germline V gene encodes CDR1 SGHTA and CDR2 FQGNSA. Sequencing used immunoSEQ multiplex PCR; TCRdb keeps in-frame clones, though not all of them. The table records 25,000 to 35,000 clones, approximately 80% of them present only once. This clone showed up just a few times. This clonotype was sampled from a person aged 55 to 75 with breast cancer. Sequenced sample: blood. The chain recombines TRBV7-2 with TRBJ2-1; 7 bases align to TRBD1. The CDR3 sequence: CAAGDRDYNEQFF. The CDR3 nucleotides are TGTGCGGCCGGTGACAGGGATTACAATGAGCAGTTCTTC. Combining the CDR3 with reference TRBV7-2 and TRBJ2-1 gives the whole variable domain GAGVSQSPSNKVTEKGKDVELRCDPISGHTALYWYRQSLGQGLEFLIYFQGNSAPDKSGLPSDRFSAERTGGSVSTLTIQRTQQEDSAVYLCAAGDRDYNEQFFGPGTRLTVL.